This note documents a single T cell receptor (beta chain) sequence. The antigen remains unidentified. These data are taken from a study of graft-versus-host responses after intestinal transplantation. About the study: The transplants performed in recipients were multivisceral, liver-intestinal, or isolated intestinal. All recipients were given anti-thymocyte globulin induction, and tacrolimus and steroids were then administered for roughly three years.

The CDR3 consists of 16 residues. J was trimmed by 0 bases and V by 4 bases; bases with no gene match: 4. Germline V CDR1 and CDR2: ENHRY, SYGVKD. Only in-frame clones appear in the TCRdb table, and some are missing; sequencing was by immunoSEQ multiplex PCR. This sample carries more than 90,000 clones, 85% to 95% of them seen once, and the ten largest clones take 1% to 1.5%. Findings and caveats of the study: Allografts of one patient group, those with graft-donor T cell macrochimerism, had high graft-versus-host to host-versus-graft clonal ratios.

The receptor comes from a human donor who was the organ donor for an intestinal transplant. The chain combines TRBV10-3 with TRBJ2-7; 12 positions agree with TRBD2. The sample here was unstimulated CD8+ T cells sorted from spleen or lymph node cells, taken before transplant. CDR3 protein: CAISATSGSRSYEQYF. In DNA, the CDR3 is TGTGCCATCAGTGCGACTAGCGGGAGCCGCTCCTACGAGCAGTACTTC.